A single sample is the source of the 17 T cell receptor beta chains below, sequenced in a study of blood T cell repertoires in COVID-19. Assay: immunoSEQ multiplex PCR; the TCRdb copy retains only in-frame clones and omits some. The repertoire holds fewer than 500,000 clones, with approximately 89% as singletons. Sequenced input: PBMCs or T cells enriched from blood (not recorded which). The receptors were sampled from a man aged 30 to 39 who had recovered from COVID-19.

The J gene is TRBJ1-3, the V gene TRBV4-3; weak D call: TRBD1 (6 bases). Germline V lookup: CDR1 LGHNA, CDR2 YSLEER. The CDR3 runs 16 residues. Trimming took 3 bases from V and 2 from J, leaving 14 bases between them. The CDR3 spells CASSQGGGGAGNTIYF. CDR3 in DNA: TGCGCCAGCAGCCAGGGAGGGGGGGGAGCTGGAAACACCATATATTTT.

The genes are TRBV7-9 and TRBJ2-3; TRBD2 aligns across 7 bases. The CDR3 length is 15 residues. Germline assignment: CDR1 SEHNR and CDR2 FQNEAQ (reference sequence). Losses at the gene ends were 7 bases for V and 0 bases for J; bases not matched to a gene: 7. CDR3 DNA sequence: TGTGCCAGCACCTCGGGGGACTATAGCACAGATACGCAGTATTTT. Amino acids: CASTSGDYSTDTQYF.

The rearrangement uses TRBV4-2 and TRBJ1-6; tentatively, D is TRBD1 (6 bases). CDR3 length equals 16 residues. Between the trimmed V and J ends, which lost 0 bases and 3 bases, there was a span of 9 bases. Germline V gene sequence: CDR1 LGHNA, CDR2 YNFKEQ. CDR3 residues: CASSQDTGIYNSPLHF. In nucleotides, the CDR3 is TGTGCCAGCAGCCAAGATACAGGGATCTATAATTCACCCCTCCACTTT.

CDR3 in DNA: TGTGCCAGCAGCTTTTCAGGCTCCAATCAGCCCCAGCATTTT. This gives the protein CASSFSGSNQPQHF. The chain employs TRBV7-2 and TRBJ1-5; D gene ambiguous. V was shortened by 3 bases and J by 3 bases, with 9 bases between the two germline ends. The CDR3 extends over 14 amino acids. Germline CDR1 and CDR2: SGHTA and FQGNSA.

In this sample, this clone turned up a few times. The CDR3 region is CASSRLRGEKRYF. In DNA form, the CDR3 reads TGTGCCAGCAGCCGCCTCAGGGGAGAAAAGAGGTACTTC. This chain links TRBV14 with TRBJ2-4, with D perhaps matching TRBD1 (6 bases). CDR3 length: 13 residues. V was pared by 4 bases and J by 15 bases, with 19 bases between. Germline lookup yields CDR1 SGHDN and CDR2 FVKESK. The full variable domain, rest sourced from reference TRBV14 and TRBJ2-4, is EAGVTQFPSHSVIEKGQTVTLRCDPISGHDNLYWYRRVMGKEIKFLLHFVKESKQDESGMPNNRFLAERTGGTYSTLKVQPAELEDSGVYFCASSRLRGEKRYFGAGTRLSVL.

This chain links TRBV11-2 with TRBJ2-1; TRBD1 agrees at 7 bases. J was trimmed by 5 bases and V by 6 bases; bases with no gene match: 4. CDR3 length: 13 residues. Looked up from germline, CDR1 is SGHAT and CDR2 is FQNNGV. CDR3 nucleotides: TGTGCCAGCAGATTGACAGGGAACAATGAGCAGTTCTTC. This translates into CASRLTGNNEQFF.

This clone appeared once. This chain links TRBV7-2 with TRBJ2-2; 12 positions match TRBD2. The germline CDR1 and CDR2 sequences are SGHTA and FQGNSA. The CDR3 is made up of 19 amino acids. Trimming cost V 2 bases and J 4 bases; bases outside gene matches: 11. In DNA, the CDR3 is TGTGCCAGCAGCTTACGGGCTAGCGGGGGGGCCGGGTTCACCGGGGAGCTGTTTTTT. It is translated as CASSLRASGGAGFTGELFF.

This chain connects TRBV2 to TRBJ2-2, with TRBD2 matching over 9 bases. V trimming: 0 bases; J trimming: 4 bases; junction bases outside the gene matches: 6. The CDR3 has 17 amino acids. The germline gives CDR1 SNHLY, CDR2 FYNNEI. In DNA form, the CDR3 reads TGTGCCAGCAGTGAAGCGCTCCTAGCGGGGTCCACCGGGGAGCTGTTTTTT. Amino acids: CASSEALLAGSTGELFF. Complete variable domain (other parts from reference TRBV2 and TRBJ2-2): EPEVTQTPSHQVTQMGQEVILRCVPISNHLYFYWYRQILGQKVEFLVSFYNNEISEKSEIFDDQFSVERPDGSNFTLKIRSTKLEDSAMYFCASSEALLAGSTGELFFGEGSRLTVL.

The genes are TRBV5-1 and TRBJ2-1; 11 positions match TRBD2. CDR1 and CDR2 from the germline V gene are SGHRS and YFSETQ. This CDR3 spans 15 amino acids. The V segment lost 7 bases and the J segment 0 bases; nucleotides outside the gene matches: 3. The DNA of the CDR3 is TGCGCCAGCGTAGCGGGGGGGACCTCCTACAATGAGCAGTTCTTC. Its protein is CASVAGGTSYNEQFF.

The J gene is TRBJ1-1, the V gene TRBV30; D remains ambiguous. Germline V CDR1 and CDR2: GTSNPN, SVGIG (reference sequence). CDR3 size: 14 residues. V was clipped by 2 bases and J by 0 bases, with 10 bases between them. CDR3 in amino acids: CAWSPEQMNTEAFF. CDR3 nucleotide sequence: TGTGCCTGGAGTCCGGAACAGATGAACACTGAAGCTTTCTTT.

V gene TRBV9 combines with J gene TRBJ1-5; D call uncertain. The CDR3 extends over 15 amino acids. Germline assignment: CDR1 SGDLS and CDR2 YYNGEE. Trimming stripped 1 base from V and 3 bases from J, with 11 bases between. CDR3 bases: TGTGCCAGCAGCGTATCAGCTACAGCCAATCAGCCCCAGCATTTT. Its protein product is CASSVSATANQPQHF.

This clone was seen a single time. The gene calls are TRBV5-1 and TRBJ2-7; TRBD2 matches at 10 bases. CDR3 length equals 15 residues. V lost 2 bases and J lost 5; bases outside the gene matches: 7. CDR1 SGHRS and CDR2 YFSETQ come from the germline V gene. The CDR3 coding sequence is TGCGCCAGCAGCTTTGGTAGCGGGGGGCTCGACGAGCAGTACTTC. Translation: CASSFGSGGLDEQYF.

CDR3: CASSILPGSSYEQYF. CDR3 in DNA: TGTGCCAGTAGTATCCTCCCTGGGAGCTCCTACGAGCAGTACTTC. This rearrangement joins TRBV19 to TRBJ2-7, with D perhaps TRBD2 (5 bases). Germline values: CDR1 LNHDA, CDR2 SQIVND (reference sequence). Trimming took 3 bases from V and 0 from J, leaving 12 bases between them. This CDR3 contains 15 residues.

The chain is built from TRBV5-1 and TRBJ2-7; 10 bases are a match to TRBD2. The CDR3 consists of 15 residues. The J segment lost 3 bases and the V segment lost 0 bases, leaving 3 bases of the junction unmatched. Germline CDR1 and CDR2: SGHRS and YFSETQ. The CDR3 DNA reads as TGCGCCAGCAGCTTGGGGACTAGCGGATACTACGAGCAGTACTTC. Its translation: CASSLGTSGYYEQYF.

The V and J genes are TRBV27 and TRBJ1-6; D is unclear. The V end lost 6 bases, the J end lost 6 bases, and 15 bases lay between the germline ends. The CDR3 runs to 15 residues. Germline V gene lookup returns CDR1 MNHEY and CDR2 SMNVEV (reference sequence). DNA of the CDR3: TGTGCCAGCAGCCCCACCCCCAGTCTTAATTCACCCCTCCACTTT. This translates into CASSPTPSLNSPLHF.

This clone was seen a single time. The chain joins TRBV11-2 to TRBJ2-7; D gene ambiguous. V was pared by 0 bases and J by 4 bases, with 7 bases between. Germline V gives CDR1 SGHAT, CDR2 FQNNGV. The CDR3 has 13 residues. CDR3 DNA: TGTGCCAGCAGCTTAGAAATGGAGTACGAGCAGTACTTC. This codes for CASSLEMEYEQYF.

Notes on this clone: Other DNA sequences in the same sample also yield this CDR3. This rearrangement joins TRBV9 to TRBJ1-3; no firm D call. The CDR3 has 13 amino acids. Germline V gene lookup returns CDR1 SGDLS and CDR2 YYNGEE. V was pared by 0 bases and J by 8 bases, with 9 bases between. The CDR3 spells CASSVGGVDTIYF. The CDR3, as DNA: TGTGCCAGCAGCGTAGGAGGCGTGGACACCATATATTTT.